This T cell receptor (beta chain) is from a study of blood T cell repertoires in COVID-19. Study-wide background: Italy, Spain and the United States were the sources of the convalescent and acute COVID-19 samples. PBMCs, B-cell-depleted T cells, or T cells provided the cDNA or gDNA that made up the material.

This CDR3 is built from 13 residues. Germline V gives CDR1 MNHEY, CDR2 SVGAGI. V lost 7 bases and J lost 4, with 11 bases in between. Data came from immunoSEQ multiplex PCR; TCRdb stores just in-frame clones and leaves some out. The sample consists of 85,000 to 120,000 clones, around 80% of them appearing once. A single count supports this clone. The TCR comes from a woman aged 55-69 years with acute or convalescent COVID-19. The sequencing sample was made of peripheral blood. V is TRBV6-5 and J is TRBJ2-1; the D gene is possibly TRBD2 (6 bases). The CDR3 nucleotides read TGTGCCAGCAATGCAGGAGGGTACAATGAGCAGTTCTTC. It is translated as CASNAGGYNEQFF.